This T cell receptor beta chain was sequenced during a study of blood T cell repertoires in COVID-19 (dated by TCRdb to 2020 to 2022). The study in broad terms: Samples from collaborators originated in the United States, Italy and Spain and spanned both the acute and convalescent phases of COVID-19. Subjects who had been exposed to COVID-19, were actively infected with it, or had recovered from it provided the deeply sampled blood TCRbeta repertoires that made up the dataset. Where available, HLA class I and class II types were taken from metadata supplied by the sample provider and were not determined by assay-based typing. The samples were drawn from the first 160 participants of the ongoing ImmuneRACE study and from 1,254 subjects provided by 6 global collaborators. The material from the prospective study consisted of cDNA or gDNA derived from T cells, B-cell-depleted T cells, or PBMCs. The sample metadata nearly always contained a de-identified subject ID, COVID-19 status, age in years and sex. The repertoires were made available in a free public database intended to serve as a resource for research on the immune response to SARS-CoV-2. Broad study findings and their caveats: The amount of clinical and demographic metadata varied by source and participant and was provided uncurated.

Collaborating institutions collected whole blood in K2EDTA tubes following their own protocols. For TCRbeta analysis, collaborators shipped samples in one of three forms: frozen whole blood, isolated PBMCs, or DNA extracted from either of those sample types. According to the germline V gene, CDR1 reads SGHRS and CDR2 reads YFSETQ. Unmatched junction bases come to 9, with V trimmed by 8 bases and J by 6 bases. The CDR3 starts with the cysteine, ends with the phenylalanine, and has 14 residues. The DNA shown is the 42-base CDR3, in frame from base 1. TCRbeta CDR3 regions were amplified from genomic DNA using the immunoSEQ Assay, a bias-controlled multiplex PCR. Processing in the source paper ran as follows. Within the assay, amplification of reference gene primers was used to estimate how many nucleated cells each sample contained. To quantify the absolute abundance of each unique TCRbeta CDR3 rearrangement, sequence reads were collapsed and filtered. For each sample, productive Simpson clonality was calculated as the square root of Simpson's diversity index over productive rearrangements. TCRdb took this table from immuneACCESS and kept in-frame rearrangements with V and J called. Such tables lack part of the clones; where checked against another copy, unresolved V genes explain under half of the gap, and the rest is unexplained. The D gene and trimming were derived from the DNA, and the V and J assignments and clone size from that table. The sample yields 45,000 to 65,000 clones; around 90% were counted once. Of the sample, over 9.5% falls within the top ten clones.

To note about this clone: What antigen it recognizes has not been identified. No base qualities exist here, and no much larger clone lies one base off it.

In this chain, TRBV5-1 is recombined with TRBJ2-1; a stretch of 9 junction bases matches TRBD2. The receptor comes from a human donor with acute or convalescent COVID-19. The donor label of this sample is uncertain. The sample consisted of peripheral blood. The CDR3: CASTEVREGNEQFF. The sequenced DNA is TGCGCCAGTACTGAGGTGCGGGAGGGCAATGAGCAGTTCTTC.